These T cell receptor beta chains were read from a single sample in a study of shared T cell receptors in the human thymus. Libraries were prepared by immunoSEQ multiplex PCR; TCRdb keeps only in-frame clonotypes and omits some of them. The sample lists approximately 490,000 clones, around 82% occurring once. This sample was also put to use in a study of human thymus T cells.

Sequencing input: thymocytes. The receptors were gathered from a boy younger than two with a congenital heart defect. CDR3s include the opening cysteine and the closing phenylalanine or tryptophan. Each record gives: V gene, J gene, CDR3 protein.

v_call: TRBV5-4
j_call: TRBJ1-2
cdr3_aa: CATGQRSYWGYTF

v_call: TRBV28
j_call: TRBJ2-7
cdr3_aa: CASSSRRGLGYEQYF

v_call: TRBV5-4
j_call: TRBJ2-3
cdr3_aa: CASSLPRRGLAGTDTQYF

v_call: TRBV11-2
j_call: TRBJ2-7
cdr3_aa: CASSLSRTSSLSYEQYF

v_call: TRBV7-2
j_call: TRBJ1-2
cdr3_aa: CASSLVGRGTYGYTF

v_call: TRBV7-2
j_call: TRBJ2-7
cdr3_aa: CASSLNVGRAHYEQYF

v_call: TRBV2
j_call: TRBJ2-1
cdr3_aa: CASSNSSGTSYNEQFF

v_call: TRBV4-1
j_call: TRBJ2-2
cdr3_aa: CASTSWRTGELFF

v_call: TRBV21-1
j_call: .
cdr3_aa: CASSGPSGTYEQYF

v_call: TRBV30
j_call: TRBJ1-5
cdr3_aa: CAWRGGQGGENQPQHF